This T cell receptor (beta chain) was recorded in a study of blood T cells in healthy people across ages (dated by TCRdb to about 2015). Study-level background: In model experiments, template switching captured roughly one uniquely barcoded TCR beta cDNA molecule for every two T cells. Age-related changes in TCR beta repertoire diversity were measured in the study by deep sequencing normalized with unique cDNA molecular identifiers. Using the same blood draw, the study looked at two additional independent replicas of 1 million unique cDNA reads for two donors, one aged 18 to 30 and the other aged 80 or older. To avoid experimental bias, donors of different ages were distributed randomly across sequencing lanes. Four age groups were formed from the donors: young (average roughly 16 years), middle-aged (more than 35), aged (62) and long-lived (roughly 88). Findings and caveats that apply to the study as a whole: A strong correlation was found between observed TCR beta diversity and the percentage of naive T cells measured by flow cytometry. Observed TCR beta diversity per million T cells fell roughly linearly with age, and a significant reduction was already apparent by age around 39. Conclusive comparison of naive and antigen-experienced compartments was prevented by the profiling of bulk unsorted PBMCs. Estimates of total diversity based on one million sequenced T cells were considered lower bounds and underestimates. The long-lived group showed more naive CD4+ T cells, fewer expanded clones and increased TCR diversity than the aged group, suggesting age selection. Donor CMV infection status was unknown, potentially confounding age-related changes in expanded clonotypes.

Receptor amplification or capture employed 5' RACE. Sequenced using an Illumina HiSeq 2500. A second roughly 7 to 11 cycle PCR used a sample-barcoded 5' primer and a J-beta primer mix. Each TCR beta cDNA molecule received a unique molecular identifier from a template-switch 5' adaptor carrying 12 random nucleotides. At least 2.5 million CDR3-containing paired-end reads were obtained from each sample. The Mint cDNA synthesis kit, primed by a TRBC-specific oligonucleotide, was used to synthesize first-strand cDNA from all RNA. All cDNA was treated with uracil-DNA glycosylase and then went through a first 18-cycle PCR with the universal primers M1SS and BC2_uni_R. From the authors' description of their analysis: For normalization, 1 million high-quality reads were randomly selected from each sample, with every read carrying a distinct molecular identifier. Reads with shared molecular identifiers were discarded instead of being binned into consensus sequences. MiTCR, run with a Q25 quality threshold and the strictest error-elimination algorithm, handled CDR3 identification, clonotype clustering and error correction. A nonparametric unseen species model using Euler transformation provided a lower-bound estimate of total TCR beta diversity. The public sequencing data were trimmed at Q25 with fastp and processed into clonotypes with MiXCR by TCRdb, which kept only in-frame beta chains. Every entry covers one CDR3 protein and lists the most common genes and DNA from its rows. V and J calls and clone size were set by TCRdb, not the authors. Within this sample are about 1.1 million distinct CDR3 sequences, with less than 45% of them counted one time only. The ten biggest clones cover roughly 13% of the sample.

This clonotype was observed a few times. Its recognized antigen is unknown. No base-level quality is on record; no much larger clone is a single base apart. Systemically healthy Caucasian individuals from Russia, 39 in total and aged about 6 to 95 years, were included as donors. Each donor gave about 11 milliliters of peripheral blood, drawn into EDTA-treated Vacutainer tubes. Ficoll-Paque density-gradient centrifugation was used to isolate PBMCs, with at least 7 million per sample. Trizol reagent was used to extract total RNA from PBMCs, with at least 5 micrograms per sample. For every donor, an aliquot of PBMCs went through flow cytometry to measure the percentages of naive CD45RAhigh/CD27high T cells. Sequencing input: blood. This sequence originates from a man aged 18 to 29 in good health.

The bases are TGTGCCAGCAGCACGCCCGGGGGGAACACTGAAGCTTTCTTT. Translation gives CASSTPGGNTEAFF. The chain is assembled from TRBV7-2 and TRBJ1-1; a tentative D match to TRBD1 spans 5 bases. From the germline V gene, CDR1 is SGHTA and CDR2 is FQGNSA. V is shortened by 5 bases, J by 1 base, and the region joining them spans 11 bases. From the cysteine through the phenylalanine, the CDR3 covers 14 amino acids. The read is trimmed to its CDR3 DNA, 42 bases read in frame from base 1.